In its sample, the clone carrying this TCR beta chain was seen many times. Its target is unknown. V was shortened by 4 bases and J by 0 bases, with 10 bases between the two germline ends. The germline gives CDR1 MGHDK, CDR2 SYGVNS. The CDR3 consists of 16 residues. The record originates from a study of Graves' ophthalmopathy and Graves' hyperthyroidism. About the study: The authors collected peripheral blood at initial diagnosis, before any treatment.

Points from the study as a whole: Ophthalmopathy progression prediction by the model yielded a sensitivity of 60% to 71% and a specificity of approximately 72%.

CDR3 regions of TCR beta were amplified from RNA transcripts. HTBI-primed first-round RT-PCR preceded second-round multiplex PCR. A single record per CDR3 protein comes from TCRdb applying MiXCR to the multiplex PCR reads. This table holds over 450,000 distinct CDR3 sequences, under 15% found once. The sequenced material came from blood. This rearrangement joins TRBV25-1 to TRBJ1-6; D is ambiguous. The receptor was derived from a woman younger than 45 with Graves' ophthalmopathy. CDR3 coding DNA: TGTGCCAGCAGTGTGGCAGAGAGCTCCTATAATTCACCCCTCCACTTT. This translates into CASSVAESSYNSPLHF.